The clone carrying this T cell receptor beta chain was recorded at least ten times. This specimen belongs to a study of beta chain features in type 1 diabetes. Every bit of the isolated RNA underwent reverse transcription, so sequencing read expressed TCRB transcripts. Profiling relied on immunoSEQ multiplex PCR, and the TCRdb table lists in-frame clones only, not all of them. Among 300,000 to 350,000 clones listed, approximately 15% were seen once. The CDR3 runs to 14 residues. Germline V CDR1 and CDR2: SNHLY, FYNNEI. Deletions cut 3 bases from V and 2 bases from J, with 9 bases between. The J gene is TRBJ2-3, the V gene TRBV2; D gene uncertain. The receptor comes from a man aged 25-45 years in good health. Input material: central memory CD4+ T cells from blood. CDR3 in amino acids: CASSDGQATDTQYF. Written as DNA, the CDR3 is TGTGCCAGCAGTGATGGCCAGGCCACAGATACGCAGTATTTT.